This T cell receptor (beta chain) derives from a study of shared clonotypes between healthy human individuals. Study results and caveats: Rarefaction curves obtained for sorted subsets showed sequencing incomplete despite large depth.

A remark on this clone: As yet, its antigen is unknown.

The authors distributed each subset's genomic DNA evenly over several immunoSEQ plates. Sorted-subset replicate PCR reactions were performed with around 200 ng DNA, corresponding to 30,000 or so T cell genomes. TCRdb keeps only in-frame clones here, not all; method: immunoSEQ multiplex PCR. In the table there are 2 million to 2.5 million clones, approximately 90% of which are singletons. The sequence was collected from a man aged 18 to 29 in good health. Some clones in this sample may be carry-over from other donors' samples. The sequenced material came from naive CD4+ T cells from PBMCs. Documented subset: CD45RA+ positively selected.

DNA for the CDR3: TGTGCCAGCCAGTTCGGGCAAACGAACACCGGGGAGCTGTTTTTT. Residues: CASQFGQTNTGELFF. V usage is TRBV2 and J usage is TRBJ2-2; D is uncertain. The germline V gene has CDR1 SNHLY and CDR2 FYNNEI. The length of the CDR3 is 15 residues. Trimming pared 8 bases from V and 0 bases from J, leaving 13 bases between.